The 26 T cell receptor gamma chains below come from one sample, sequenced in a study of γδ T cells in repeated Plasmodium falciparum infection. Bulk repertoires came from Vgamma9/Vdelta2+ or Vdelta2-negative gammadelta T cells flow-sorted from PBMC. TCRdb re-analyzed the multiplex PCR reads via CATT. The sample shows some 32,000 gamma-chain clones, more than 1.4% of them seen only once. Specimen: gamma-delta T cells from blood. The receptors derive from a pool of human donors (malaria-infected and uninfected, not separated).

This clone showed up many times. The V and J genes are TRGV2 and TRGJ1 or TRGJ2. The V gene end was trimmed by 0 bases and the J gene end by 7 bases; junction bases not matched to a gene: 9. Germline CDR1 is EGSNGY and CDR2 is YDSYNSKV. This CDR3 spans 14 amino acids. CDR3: CATWDGLKGYKKLF. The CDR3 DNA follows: TGTGCCACCTGGGACGGGCTCAAGGGGTATAAGAAACTCTTT.

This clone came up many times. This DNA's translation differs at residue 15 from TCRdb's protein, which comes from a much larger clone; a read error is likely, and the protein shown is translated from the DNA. The CDR3 DNA reads as TGTGCCTTGTGGGAGGTGTTAGAGTTGGGCAAAAAAATCAAGATATTT. Translation: CALWEVLELGKKIKIF. The chain uses TRGV9 and TRGJP1. TCRdb gives no J gene; it was assigned here by matching the DNA to germline. This CDR3 has 16 amino acids. The germline gives CDR1 GITISATS, CDR2 ISYDGTV (reference sequence). J gave up 15 bases and V 0 bases, and 19 bases lay outside the gene matches.

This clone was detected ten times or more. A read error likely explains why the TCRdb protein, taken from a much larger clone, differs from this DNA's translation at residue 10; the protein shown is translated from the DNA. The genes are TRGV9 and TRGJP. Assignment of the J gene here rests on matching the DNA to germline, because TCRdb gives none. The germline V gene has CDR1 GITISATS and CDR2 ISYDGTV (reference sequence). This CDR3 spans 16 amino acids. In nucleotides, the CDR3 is TGTGCCTTGTGGGAGACCCAAGAGTTGGACAAAAAAATCAAGGTATTT. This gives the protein CALWETQELDKKIKVF.

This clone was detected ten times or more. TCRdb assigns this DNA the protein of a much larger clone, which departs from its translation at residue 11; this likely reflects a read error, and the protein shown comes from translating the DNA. The CDR3 DNA sequence: TGTGCCTTGTGGGAGGTGCAAGGGGGGTTGAGCAAAAAAATCAAGGTATTT. This translates into CALWEVQGGLSKKIKVF. The genes are TRGV9 and TRGJP. TCRdb is silent on the J gene; assignment here came from matching the DNA to germline. Per the germline V gene, CDR1 is GITISATS and CDR2 is ISYDGTV (reference sequence). This CDR3 contains 17 residues.

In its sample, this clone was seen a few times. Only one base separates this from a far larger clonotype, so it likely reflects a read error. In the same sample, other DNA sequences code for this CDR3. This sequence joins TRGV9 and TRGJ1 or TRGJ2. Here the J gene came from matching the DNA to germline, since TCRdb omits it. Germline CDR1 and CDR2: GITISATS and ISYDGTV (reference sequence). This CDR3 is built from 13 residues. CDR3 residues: CALWEVHPRKKLF. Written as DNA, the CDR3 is TGTGCTTTGTGGGAGGTGCACCCCCGTAAGAAACTCTTT.

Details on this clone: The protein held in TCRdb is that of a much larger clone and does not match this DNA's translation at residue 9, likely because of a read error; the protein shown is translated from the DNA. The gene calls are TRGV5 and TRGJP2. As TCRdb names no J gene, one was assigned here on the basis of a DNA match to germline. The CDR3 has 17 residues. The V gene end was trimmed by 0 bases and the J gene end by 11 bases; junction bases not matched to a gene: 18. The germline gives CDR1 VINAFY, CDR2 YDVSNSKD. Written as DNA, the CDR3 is TGTGCCACCTGGGACAGGCAGAGCAGGTGCGGGGGCTGGATCAAGACGTTT. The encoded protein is CATWDRQSRCGGWIKTF.

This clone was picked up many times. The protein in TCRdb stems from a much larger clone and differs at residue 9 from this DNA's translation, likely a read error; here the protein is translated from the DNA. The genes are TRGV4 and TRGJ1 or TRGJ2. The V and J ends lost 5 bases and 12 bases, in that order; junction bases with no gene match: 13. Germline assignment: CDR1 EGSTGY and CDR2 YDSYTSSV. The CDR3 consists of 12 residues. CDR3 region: CATWVHGHRKLF. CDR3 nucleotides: TGTGCCACCTGGGTCCACGGCCATAGGAAACTCTTT.

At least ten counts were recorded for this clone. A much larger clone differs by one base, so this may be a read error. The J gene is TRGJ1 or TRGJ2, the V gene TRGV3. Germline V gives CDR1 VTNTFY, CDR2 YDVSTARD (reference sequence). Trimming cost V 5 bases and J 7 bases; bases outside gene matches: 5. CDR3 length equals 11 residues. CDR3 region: CATWGGYKKLF. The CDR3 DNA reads TGTGCCACCTGGGGGGGCTATAAGAAACTCTTT.

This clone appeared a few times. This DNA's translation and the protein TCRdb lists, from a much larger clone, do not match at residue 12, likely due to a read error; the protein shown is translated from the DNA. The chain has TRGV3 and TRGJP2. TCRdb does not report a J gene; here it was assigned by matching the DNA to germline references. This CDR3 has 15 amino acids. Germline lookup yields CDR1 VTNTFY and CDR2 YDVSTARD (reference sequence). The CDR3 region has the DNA TGTGCCACCTGGGACCGACGTAGGAGTGATTGGGTCAAGACGTTT. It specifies CATWDRRRSDWVKTF.

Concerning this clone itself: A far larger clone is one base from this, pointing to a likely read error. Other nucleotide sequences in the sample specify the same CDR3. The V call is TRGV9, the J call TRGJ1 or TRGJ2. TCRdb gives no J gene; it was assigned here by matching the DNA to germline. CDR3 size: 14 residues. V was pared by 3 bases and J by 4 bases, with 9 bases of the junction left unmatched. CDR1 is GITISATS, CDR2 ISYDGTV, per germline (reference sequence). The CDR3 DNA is TGTGCCTTGTGGGAGAAGACCCTCTATTATAAGAAACTCTTT. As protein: CALWEKTLYYKKLF.

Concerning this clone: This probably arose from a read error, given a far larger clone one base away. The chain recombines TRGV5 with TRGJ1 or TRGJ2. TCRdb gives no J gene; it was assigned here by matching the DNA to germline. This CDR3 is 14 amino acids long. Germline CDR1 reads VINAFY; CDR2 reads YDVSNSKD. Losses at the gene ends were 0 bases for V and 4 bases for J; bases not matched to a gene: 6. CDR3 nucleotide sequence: TGTGCCACCTGGGACAGGTTTAACTATTATAAGAAACTCTTT. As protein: CATWDRFNYYKKLF.

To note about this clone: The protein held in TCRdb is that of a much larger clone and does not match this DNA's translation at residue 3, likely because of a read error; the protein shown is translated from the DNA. CDR3 residues: CASWDGLHYKKLF. The CDR3 DNA reads as TGTGCCTCCTGGGACGGCCTTCATTATAAGAAACTCTTT. The chain links TRGV3 to TRGJ1 or TRGJ2. No J segment appears in TCRdb, so it was assigned here by matching the sequence to germline. This CDR3 is 13 amino acids long. From germline, CDR1 is VTNTFY and CDR2 YDVSTARD (reference sequence).

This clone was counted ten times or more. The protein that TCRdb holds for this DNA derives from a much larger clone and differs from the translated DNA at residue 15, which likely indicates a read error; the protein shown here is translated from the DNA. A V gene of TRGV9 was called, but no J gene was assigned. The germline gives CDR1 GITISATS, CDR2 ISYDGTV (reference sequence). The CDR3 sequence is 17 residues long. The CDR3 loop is CALWETLIELGKKIEVF. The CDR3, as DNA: TGTGCCTTGTGGGAGACTCTTATTGAGTTGGGCAAAAAAATCGAGGTATTT.

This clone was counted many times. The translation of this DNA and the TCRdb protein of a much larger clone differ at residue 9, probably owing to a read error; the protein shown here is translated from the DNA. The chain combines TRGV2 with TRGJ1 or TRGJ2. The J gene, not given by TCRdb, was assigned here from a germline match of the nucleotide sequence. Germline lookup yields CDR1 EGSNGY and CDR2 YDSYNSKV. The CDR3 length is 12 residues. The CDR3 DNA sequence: TGTGCCACCTGGGACGGGCCTTATAGGAAACTCTTT. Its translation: CATWDGPYRKLF.

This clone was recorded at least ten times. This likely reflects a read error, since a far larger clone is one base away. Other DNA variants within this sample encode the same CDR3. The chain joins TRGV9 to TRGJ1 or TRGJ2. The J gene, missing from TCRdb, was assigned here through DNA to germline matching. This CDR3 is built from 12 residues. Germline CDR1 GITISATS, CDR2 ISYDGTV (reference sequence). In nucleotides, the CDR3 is TGTGCCTTGTGGAAACCGTATTACAAGAAACTCTTT. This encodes CALWKPYYKKLF.

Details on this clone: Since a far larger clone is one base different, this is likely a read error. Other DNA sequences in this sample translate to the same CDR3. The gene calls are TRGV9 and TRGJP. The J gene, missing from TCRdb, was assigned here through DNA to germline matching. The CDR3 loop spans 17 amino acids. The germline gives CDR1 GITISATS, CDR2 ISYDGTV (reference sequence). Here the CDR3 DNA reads TGTGCCTTGTGGGACGATGTGATGGAGTTGGGCAAAAAGATCAAGGTATTT. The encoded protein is CALWDDVMELGKKIKVF.

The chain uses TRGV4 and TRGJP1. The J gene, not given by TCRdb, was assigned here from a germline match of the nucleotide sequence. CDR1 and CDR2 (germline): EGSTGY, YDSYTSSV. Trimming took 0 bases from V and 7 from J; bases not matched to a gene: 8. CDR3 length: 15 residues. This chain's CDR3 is CATWDGPVGGWFKIF. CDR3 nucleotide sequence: TGTGCCACCTGGGATGGGCCCGTTGGTGGTTGGTTCAAGATATTT.

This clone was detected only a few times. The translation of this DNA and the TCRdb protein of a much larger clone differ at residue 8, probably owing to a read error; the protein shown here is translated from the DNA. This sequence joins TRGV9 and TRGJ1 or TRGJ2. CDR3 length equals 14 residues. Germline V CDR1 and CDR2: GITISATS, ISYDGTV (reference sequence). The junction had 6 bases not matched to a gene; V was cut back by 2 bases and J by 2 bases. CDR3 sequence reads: CALWEGPHYYKKLF. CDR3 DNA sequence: TGTGCCTTGTGGGAGGGCCCCCATTATTATAAGAAACTCTTT.

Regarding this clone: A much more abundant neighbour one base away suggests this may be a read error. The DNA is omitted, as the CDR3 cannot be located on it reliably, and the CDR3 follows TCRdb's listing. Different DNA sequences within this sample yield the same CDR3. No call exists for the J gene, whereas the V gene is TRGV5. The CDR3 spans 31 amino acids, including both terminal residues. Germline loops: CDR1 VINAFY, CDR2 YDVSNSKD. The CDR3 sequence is CATWDRLDIRNSLAVEQHWLSQVSIGRIQHF.

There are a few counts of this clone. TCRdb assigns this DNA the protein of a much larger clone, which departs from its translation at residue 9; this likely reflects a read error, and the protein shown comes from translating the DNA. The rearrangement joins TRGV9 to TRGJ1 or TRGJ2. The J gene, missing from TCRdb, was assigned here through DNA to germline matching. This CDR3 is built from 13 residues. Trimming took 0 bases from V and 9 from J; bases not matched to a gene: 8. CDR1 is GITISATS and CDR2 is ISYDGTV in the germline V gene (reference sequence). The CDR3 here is CALWEVHPCKKLF. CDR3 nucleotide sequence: TGTGCCTTGTGGGAGGTGCACCCCTGTAAGAAACTCTTT.

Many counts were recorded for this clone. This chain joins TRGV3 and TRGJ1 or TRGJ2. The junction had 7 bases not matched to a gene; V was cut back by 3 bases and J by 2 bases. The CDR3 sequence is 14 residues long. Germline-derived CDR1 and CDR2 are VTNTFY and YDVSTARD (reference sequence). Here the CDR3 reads CATWDRSHYYKKLF. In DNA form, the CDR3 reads TGTGCCACCTGGGACCGATCCCATTATTATAAGAAACTCTTT.

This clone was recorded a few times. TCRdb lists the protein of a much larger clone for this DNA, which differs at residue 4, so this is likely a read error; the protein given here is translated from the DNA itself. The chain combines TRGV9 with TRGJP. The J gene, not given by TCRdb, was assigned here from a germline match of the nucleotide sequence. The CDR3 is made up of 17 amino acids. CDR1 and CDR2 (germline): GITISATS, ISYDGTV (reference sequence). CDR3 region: CALREAFQELGKKIKVF. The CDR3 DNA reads TGTGCCTTGCGGGAGGCGTTTCAAGAGTTGGGCAAAAAAATCAAGGTATTT.

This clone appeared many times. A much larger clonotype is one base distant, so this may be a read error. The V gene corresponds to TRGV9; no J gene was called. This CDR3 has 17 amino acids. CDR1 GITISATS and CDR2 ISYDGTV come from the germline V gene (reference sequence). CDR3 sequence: CALWVTQIGLGKKIKVF. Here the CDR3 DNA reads TGTGCCTTGTGGGTTACACAGATTGGGTTGGGCAAAAAAATTAAGGTATTT.

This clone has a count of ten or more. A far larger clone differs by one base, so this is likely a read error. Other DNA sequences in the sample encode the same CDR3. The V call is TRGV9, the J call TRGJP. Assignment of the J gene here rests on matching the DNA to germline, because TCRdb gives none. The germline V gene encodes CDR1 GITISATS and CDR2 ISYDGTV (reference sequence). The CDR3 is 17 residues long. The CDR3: CALWEARVQRGKKIKVF. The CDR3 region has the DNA TGTGCCTTGTGGGAGGCCCGAGTTCAGCGGGGCAAAAAGATCAAGGTATTT.

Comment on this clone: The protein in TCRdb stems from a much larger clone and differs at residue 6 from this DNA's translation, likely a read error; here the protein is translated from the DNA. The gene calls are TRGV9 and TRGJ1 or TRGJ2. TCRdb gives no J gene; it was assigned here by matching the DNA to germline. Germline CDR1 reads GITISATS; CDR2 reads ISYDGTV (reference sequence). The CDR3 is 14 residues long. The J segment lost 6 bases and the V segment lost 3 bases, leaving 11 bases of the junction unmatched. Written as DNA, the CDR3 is TGTGCCTTGTGGGAGATGCAAAGGGGTTATAAGAAACTCTTT. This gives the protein CALWEMQRGYKKLF.

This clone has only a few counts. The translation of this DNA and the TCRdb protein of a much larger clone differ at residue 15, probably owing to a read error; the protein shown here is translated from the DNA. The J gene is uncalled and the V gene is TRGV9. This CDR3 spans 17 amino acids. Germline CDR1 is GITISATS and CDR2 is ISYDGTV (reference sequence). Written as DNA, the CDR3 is TGTGCCTTGTGGGAGCCCCCGTGTTGCTTGGGCAAAAAAATCGAGGTATTT. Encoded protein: CALWEPPCCLGKKIEVF.